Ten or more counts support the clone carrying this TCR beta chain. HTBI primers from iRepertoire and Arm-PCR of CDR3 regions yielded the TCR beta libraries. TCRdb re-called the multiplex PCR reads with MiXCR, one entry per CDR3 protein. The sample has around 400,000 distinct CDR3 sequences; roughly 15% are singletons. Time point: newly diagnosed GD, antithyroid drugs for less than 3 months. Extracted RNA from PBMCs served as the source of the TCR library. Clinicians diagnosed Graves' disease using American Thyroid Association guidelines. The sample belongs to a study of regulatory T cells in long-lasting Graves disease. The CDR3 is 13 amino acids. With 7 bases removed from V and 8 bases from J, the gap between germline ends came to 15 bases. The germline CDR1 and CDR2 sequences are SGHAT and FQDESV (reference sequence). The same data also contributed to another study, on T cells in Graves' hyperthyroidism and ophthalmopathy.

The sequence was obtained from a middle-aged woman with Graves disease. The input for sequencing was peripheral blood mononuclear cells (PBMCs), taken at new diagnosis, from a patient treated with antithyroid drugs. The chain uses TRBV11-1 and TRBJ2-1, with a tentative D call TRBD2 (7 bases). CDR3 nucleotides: TGTGCCAGCACCCTGGGGGGGGCAGATGAGCAGTTCTTC. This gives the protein CASTLGGADEQFF.